This TCR beta chain was documented in a study of regulatory T cells in long-lasting Graves disease (dated by TCRdb to about 2021). Study-level background: In the newly diagnosed Graves' disease group, patients had been taking antithyroid drugs for less than 3 months. A total of roughly 33 samples were covered by TCR sequencing, comprising roughly 13 persistent and around 20 newly diagnosed Graves' disease patients. This study used TCR sequencing and RNA sequencing of peripheral blood to compare persistent Graves' disease patients against newly diagnosed Graves' disease patients. The study was registered as a clinical trial and conducted in China.

Reading the label with the study, this specimen's time point is: newly diagnosed GD, antithyroid drugs for less than 3 months. RNA was extracted from PBMCs in TRIzol for both TCR sequencing and RNA sequencing. The diagnosis of Graves' disease followed American Thyroid Association guidelines. The patients came from an endocrinology department in Xi'an, China. From each patient, 7.5 to 10 milliliters of peripheral blood was collected into an EDTA anticoagulant tube. Ficoll Paque Plus density gradient separation was used to isolate PBMCs, and no further T cell sorting was performed. RNA quality was checked with an Agilent 2100 Bioanalyzer and agarose gel, and concentration with a NanoDrop 2000. The receptor library was made with multiplex PCR. The instrument was an Illumina HiSeq 4000. iRepertoire HTBI primers and Arm-PCR amplification of CDR3 regions were used to construct TCR beta libraries. Gel purification was performed on PCR products prior to sequencing. In the source study's methods: Gene usage analysis of CDR3 amino acid clonotypes used the 62 TRBV and more than 13 TRBJ segments found across samples. COPE and FqMerger were used to merge the filtered high-quality paired reads into contigs. BLAST was used to align contigs to IMGT TRBV, TRBD and TRBJ reference genes, and CDR3 was defined according to IMGT. Clonotypes above 0.1% frequency were classified as highly expanded clones. Shannon entropy served as the measure of repertoire diversity, while the Gini coefficient captured V-J evenness. A clonotype was considered public if more than one individual shared it. TCRdb applied fastp at Q25 and MiXCR to the public reads, then kept only in-frame beta chains. CDR3 protein duplicates are merged, each entry listing the most common genes and DNA. These V and J calls rely on TCRdb rather than the paper's analysis. This sample gives roughly 610,000 distinct CDR3 sequences in total; 15% to 20% of them show up just once. The top ten clonotypes cover approximately 18% of the sample.

General findings and caveats noted by the study authors: Only the TCR beta chain was sequenced and analyzed. The small sample size was acknowledged by the authors as a limitation that may reduce accuracy. Compared with newly diagnosed patients, persistent Graves' disease patients had lower TCR Shannon entropy and fewer highly expanded clones, which suggests clonal expansion. Patients with persistent disease shared more public clonotypes (about 2,900) than newly diagnosed patients did (about 970). Peripheral blood alone was examined, since thyroid tissue, which constituted the primary lesion, could not be accessed.

This clonotype has ten or more counts. The antigen it binds to is not known. No base quality information exists; no much larger clone differs at one position. The same data also contributed to another study, on T cells in Graves' hyperthyroidism and ophthalmopathy. In that second paper, the authors write: Graves' hyperthyroidism was defined as stable when no progression to ophthalmopathy occurred over 18 months of follow-up. The hyperthyroidism patients were between 18 and 65 years old and newly diagnosed, with a disease duration of less than 2 months. Any patient with an uncontrolled infection, another autoimmune disease, pregnancy or lactation was excluded. Clinical symptoms, serum thyroxine and TRAb, thyroid ultrasound, and orbital computed tomography formed the basis for the diagnoses. For the first round of RT-PCR on the TCR CDR3, the HTBI primer set was used together with the Qiagen OneStep RT-PCR kit. Blood samples also contained most of the expanded thyroid clonotypes (frequency above 0.001), which suggests that blood repertoires may reflect thyroid immune responses. Ophthalmopathy was separated from stable hyperthyroidism by a 13 V-J signature model, with approximately 86% sensitivity and approximately 81% specificity obtained in cross-validation and 80%/75% obtained in testing. In validation, the model predicted progression to ophthalmopathy a median of about 6.8 months before onset, with over 60% sensitivity and about 72% specificity. TCR V-J signatures able to tell the groups apart were searched for in a discovery cohort of some 100 patients, of whom fewer than 45 had Graves' ophthalmopathy and around 58 had stable Graves' hyperthyroidism. Prospective prediction of ophthalmopathy was tested in an independent validation cohort consisting of some 20 hyperthyroidism patients and around 16 patients who later progressed to ophthalmopathy. The roughly 94 discovery patients were randomly split 7:3 into training and test sets. Thyroid tissue and blood T-cell repertoires from about six Graves' hyperthyroidism patients were also compared in the study. Following sampling, methimazole starting at 30 mg daily was given to hyperthyroidism patients, and high-dose intravenous methylprednisolone was given to ophthalmopathy patients. The libraries were constructed in a second round of multiplex PCR and then size-selected and purified. Libraries were sequenced paired-end with 100 bp reads on an Illumina HiSeq2000. SOAPnuke was used to process the raw data, throwing out any read that contained adapters or uncalled bases, had a mean Phred below 15, or lacked an exact constant-primer or identifier match. High-quality paired reads were merged with COPE v1.2.5, and unique nucleotide sequences were defined as clonotypes. MiTCR v1.1 was used to align clonotypes to the IMGT TRBV, TRBD and TRBJ reference segments. Analysis was restricted to V-J combinations with a frequency above 0.0001, which covered about 99% of repertoires. The TCS score was defined as the ratio of F50 (clonal expansion) to E x V (chaos), calculated using BLOSUM62-based TCRdist between CDR3 peptides within each V-J. Welch's t-statistics and random forest reduced roughly 530 V-J features to 10 to 15, which were used in a naive Bayes classifier (R e1071). Sample size was not statistically predetermined, and investigators were not blinded to group allocation. The paper describes TCR Vbeta CDR3 sequencing of 120 to 150 peripheral blood samples, made up of some 42 ophthalmopathy patients, some 76 hyperthyroidism patients and 17 progressor patients.

Sample: peripheral blood mononuclear cells (PBMCs), taken at new diagnosis, from a patient treated with antithyroid drugs. The sequence came from a woman in her 30s with Graves disease. Donor details come from another sample of the same person, matched by shared clones.

The CDR3 region has the sequence CASSSAPGQGAGETQYF. The sequenced DNA is TGTGCCAGCAGTTCCGCCCCAGGACAGGGGGCGGGGGAGACCCAGTACTTC. The chain was built from TRBV28 and TRBJ2-5, with 11 bases matching TRBD1. Unmatched junction bases come to 12, with V trimmed by 4 bases and J by 5 bases. CDR1 MDHEN and CDR2 SYDVKM are derived from the germline V gene. There are 17 amino acids in the CDR3, from cysteine to phenylalanine inclusive. The CDR3 DNA has 51 bases and is translated from base 1.